This T cell receptor beta chain is from a study of blood T cell repertoires in COVID-19. The CDR3 length is 20 residues. V lost 0 bases and J lost 3; bases outside the gene matches: 16. Germline V gene lookup returns CDR1 SGHRS and CDR2 YFSETQ. Sequencing was performed with immunoSEQ multiplex PCR; in TCRdb, only in-frame clones are kept and a portion is missing. Of 110,000 to 150,000 clones in the sample, 70% to 90% were seen once. The chain carries TRBV5-1 and TRBJ2-3, with 10 bases that match TRBD2. The TCR originated in a human donor in a cohort sampled during active COVID-19. The source material was peripheral blood. Here the CDR3 reads CASSLAFWTSGTGGTDTQYF. The CDR3 nucleotides read TGCGCCAGCAGCTTGGCGTTCTGGACTAGCGGCACGGGAGGGACAGATACGCAGTATTTT.